These 14 T cell receptor beta chains originate from one sample sequenced in a study of CD8+ T cells in alopecia areata. As the sequencing template, cDNA was produced by extracting RNA and reverse transcribing it. Using immunoSEQ multiplex PCR, the repertoire was profiled, and TCRdb retains in-frame clones only, with some absent. This sample has roughly 230,000 clones, with 40% to 45% found just once. As for treatment: oral pan-JAK inhibitor, 5-10 mg twice daily. This specimen consisted of CD4+ T cells sorted from blood, obtained at roughly week 36, from a patient treated with tofacitinib. Receptor source: a human donor with alopecia areata.

The chain employs TRBV6-6 and TRBJ2-1, with TRBD2 as a possible D gene (5 bases). The CDR3 has 11 residues. The germline CDR1 and CDR2 sequences are MNHNY and SVGAGI (reference sequence). V was trimmed by 4 bases and J by 9 bases, leaving 7 bases between them. The CDR3 sequence: CASSLEGEQFF. DNA for the CDR3: TGTGCCAGCAGTTTAGAGGGTGAGCAGTTCTTC.

The chain uses TRBV2 and TRBJ2-3, with TRBD1 matching over 10 bases. Trimming removed 7 bases from V and 2 bases from J; junction bases left unmatched: 18. Germline values: CDR1 SNHLY, CDR2 FYNNEI. This CDR3 region has 19 residues. The CDR3 DNA sequence: TGTGCCAGCACGATTAGGACAGGGGGAGGAGTTGGTTACACAGATACGCAGTATTTT. Protein sequence: CASTIRTGGGVGYTDTQYF.

V and J are TRBV25-1 and TRBJ1-2; maybe TRBD1 (6 bases). CDR3 size: 13 residues. V was pared by 5 bases and J by 9 bases, with 16 bases between. The germline gives CDR1 MGHDK, CDR2 SYGVNS. The chain's CDR3 is CASSIRGGGRYTF. CDR3 DNA sequence: TGTGCCAGCAGTATCCGAGGAGGGGGTCGCTACACCTTC.

This clone has a handful of counts. The CDR3, as DNA: TGCGCCAGCATTCCAAAACCGGGTCTAGCGTTTTCGTTCGAGCAGTACTTC. It yields the protein CASIPKPGLAFSFEQYF. The V gene is TRBV5-1, the J gene TRBJ2-7; possibly TRBD2 for D (6 bases). Deletions cut 6 bases from V and 6 bases from J, with 28 bases between. The CDR3 runs 17 residues. Germline-derived CDR1 and CDR2 are SGHRS and YFSETQ.

This clone was counted at least ten times. This chain links TRBV28 with TRBJ1-2, with 7 bases identical to TRBD1. This CDR3 has 14 amino acids. Losses at the gene ends were 2 bases for V and 3 bases for J; bases not matched to a gene: 3. Germline V CDR1 and CDR2: MDHEN, SYDVKM. CDR3 in amino acids: CASSLSQGDYGYTF. DNA of the CDR3: TGTGCCAGCAGTTTAAGCCAGGGGGACTATGGCTACACCTTC.

This chain connects TRBV28 to TRBJ2-1; D possibly corresponds to TRBD1 (6 bases). The germline V gene has CDR1 MDHEN and CDR2 SYDVKM. The CDR3 length is 14 residues. Trimming stripped 2 bases from V and 2 bases from J, with 7 bases between. This chain's CDR3 is CASSLRTAYNEQFF. Here the CDR3 DNA reads TGTGCCAGCAGTTTAAGGACAGCCTACAATGAGCAGTTCTTC.

Remarks on this clone: The sample contains more than one DNA sequence encoding this CDR3. The chain has TRBV5-1 and TRBJ1-2; D gene uncertain. CDR1 and CDR2 from the germline V gene are SGHRS and YFSETQ. V shed 0 bases and J shed 1 base, with 4 bases lying between them. The length of the CDR3 is 13 residues. The CDR3 here is CASSLDSNYGYTF. CDR3 coding DNA: TGCGCCAGCAGCTTGGACAGTAACTATGGCTACACCTTC.

This clone came up a few times. The chain recombines TRBV4-2 with TRBJ1-5; TRBD1 is a possible D gene (6 bases). This CDR3 region has 15 residues. The germline V gene encodes CDR1 LGHNA and CDR2 YNFKEQ. The ends were cut back, 4 bases at V and 7 bases at J, with 17 bases in the middle. The CDR3 DNA is TGTGCCAGCAGCCTACGACAGGTTTCGGGGCAGCCCCAGCATTTT. Translating gives CASSLRQVSGQPQHF.

The chain recombines TRBV30 with TRBJ1-2; 8 nucleotides align to TRBD1. V lost 4 bases, J lost 3 bases, and 4 bases stayed unmatched. This CDR3 is 13 amino acids long. Germline assignment: CDR1 GTSNPN and CDR2 SVGIG (reference sequence). The CDR3 region is CAWIKQGDYGYTF. The CDR3 region has the DNA TGTGCCTGGATAAAACAGGGGGACTATGGCTACACCTTC.

The genes are TRBV18 and TRBJ2-4, with D maybe TRBD1 (6 bases). Germline V gene data show CDR1 as KGHSH and CDR2 as LQKENI. With 6 bases removed from V and 6 bases from J, the gap between germline ends came to 15 bases. There are 14 residues in the CDR3. In DNA, the CDR3 is TGTGCCAGCTCCGGCCGGGACATCGGAAACATTCAGTACTTC. Its protein product is CASSGRDIGNIQYF.

V gene TRBV23-1 combines with J gene TRBJ2-7, with TRBD2 matching 7 bases. TRBV23-1 is reported as an ORF; its role is uncertain. V gave up 3 bases and J gave up 5 bases; unmatched junction bases: 7. The CDR3 spans 14 residues. The CDR3 region has the DNA TGCGCCAGCAGTCATCGAGCGGGATCGGACGAGCAGTACTTC. It encodes CASSHRAGSDEQYF.

The chain carries TRBV30 and TRBJ1-1; D unresolved. In germline, CDR1 is GTSNPN, CDR2 SVGIG (reference sequence). This CDR3 region has 13 residues. Between the trimmed V and J ends, which lost 0 bases and 3 bases, there was a span of 8 bases. This chain's CDR3 is CAWSVGYDTEAFF. For the CDR3, the DNA is TGTGCCTGGAGTGTAGGTTACGACACTGAAGCTTTCTTT.

The chain combines TRBV6-5 with TRBJ2-5; 10 positions match TRBD1. CDR1 is MNHEY and CDR2 is SVGAGI in the germline V gene. This CDR3 is built from 15 residues. V was pared by 0 bases and J by 5 bases, with 3 bases of the junction left unmatched. The CDR3 DNA is TGTGCCAGCAGTTACTCCGGGACAGGGGTCGAGACCCAGTACTTC. Translated: CASSYSGTGVETQYF.

This clone appeared a few times. The chain carries TRBV9 and TRBJ2-1, with D possibly matching TRBD2 (5 bases). Germline V gives CDR1 SGDLS, CDR2 YYNGEE. CDR3 length: 15 residues. The germline V and J ends were trimmed by 1 base and 1 base, with 9 bases remaining between them. In nucleotides, the CDR3 is TGTGCCAGCAGCGTACGAGCGGTATCCTACAATGAGCAGTTCTTC. Translation: CASSVRAVSYNEQFF.